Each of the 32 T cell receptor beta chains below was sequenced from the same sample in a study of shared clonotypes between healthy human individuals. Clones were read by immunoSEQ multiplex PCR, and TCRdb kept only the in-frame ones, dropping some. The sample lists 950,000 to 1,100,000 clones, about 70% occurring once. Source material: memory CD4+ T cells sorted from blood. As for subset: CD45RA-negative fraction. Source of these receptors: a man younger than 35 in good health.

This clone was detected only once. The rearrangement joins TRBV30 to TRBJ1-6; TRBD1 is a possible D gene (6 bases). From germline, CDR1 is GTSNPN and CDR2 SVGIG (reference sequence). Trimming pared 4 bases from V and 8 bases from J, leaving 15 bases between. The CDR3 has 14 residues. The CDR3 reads CAWNQGRLDSPLHF. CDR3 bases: TGTGCCTGGAATCAGGGGCGCCTTGATTCACCCCTCCACTTT.

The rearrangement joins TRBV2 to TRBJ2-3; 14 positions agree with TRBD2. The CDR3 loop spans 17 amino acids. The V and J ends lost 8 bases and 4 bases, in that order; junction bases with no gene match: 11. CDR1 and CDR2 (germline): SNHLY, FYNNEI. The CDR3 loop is CASDDAGTSGSPDTQYF. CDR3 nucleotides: TGTGCCAGCGACGACGCCGGGACTAGCGGGAGCCCAGATACGCAGTATTTT.

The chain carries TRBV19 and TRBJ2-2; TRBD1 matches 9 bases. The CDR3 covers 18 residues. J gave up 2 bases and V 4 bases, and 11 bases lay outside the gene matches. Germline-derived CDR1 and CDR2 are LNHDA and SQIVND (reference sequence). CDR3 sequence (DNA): TGTGCCAGTAGTACGGGACAGGGTGAACATTTAAACACCGGGGAGCTGTTTTTT. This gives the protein CASSTGQGEHLNTGELFF.

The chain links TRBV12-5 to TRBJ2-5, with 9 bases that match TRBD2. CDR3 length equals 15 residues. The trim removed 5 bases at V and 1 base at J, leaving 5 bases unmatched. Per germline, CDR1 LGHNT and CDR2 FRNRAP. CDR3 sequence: CASGSSGSPQETQYF. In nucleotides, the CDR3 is TGTGCTAGTGGTAGTAGCGGGAGCCCCCAAGAGACCCAGTACTTC.

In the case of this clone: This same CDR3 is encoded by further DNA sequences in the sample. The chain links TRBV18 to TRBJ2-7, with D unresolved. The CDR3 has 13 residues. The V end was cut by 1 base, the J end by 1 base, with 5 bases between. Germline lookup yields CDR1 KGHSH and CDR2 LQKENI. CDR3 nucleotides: TGTGCCAGCTCACCACACCCTTCCTACGAGCAGTACTTC. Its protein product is CASSPHPSYEQYF.

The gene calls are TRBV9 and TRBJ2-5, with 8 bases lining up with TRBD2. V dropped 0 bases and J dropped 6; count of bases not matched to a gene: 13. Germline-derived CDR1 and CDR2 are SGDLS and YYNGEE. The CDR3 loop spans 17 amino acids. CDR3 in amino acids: CASSVGAGGNQVKTQYF. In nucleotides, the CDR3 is TGTGCCAGCAGCGTAGGGGCGGGGGGAAACCAGGTGAAGACCCAGTACTTC.

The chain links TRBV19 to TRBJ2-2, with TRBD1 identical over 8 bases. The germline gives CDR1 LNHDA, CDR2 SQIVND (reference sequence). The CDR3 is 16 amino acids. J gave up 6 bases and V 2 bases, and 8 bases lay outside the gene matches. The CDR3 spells CASSIQGAGGAGELFF. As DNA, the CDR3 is TGTGCCAGTAGTATACAGGGGGCAGGAGGCGCCGGGGAGCTGTTTTTT.

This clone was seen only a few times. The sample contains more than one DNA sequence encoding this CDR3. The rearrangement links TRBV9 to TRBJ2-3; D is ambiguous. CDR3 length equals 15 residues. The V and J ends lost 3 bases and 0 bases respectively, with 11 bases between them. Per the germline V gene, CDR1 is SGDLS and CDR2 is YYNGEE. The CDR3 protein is CASSAGTTSTDTQYF. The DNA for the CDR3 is TGTGCCAGCAGCGCTGGCACTACAAGCACAGATACGCAGTATTTT.

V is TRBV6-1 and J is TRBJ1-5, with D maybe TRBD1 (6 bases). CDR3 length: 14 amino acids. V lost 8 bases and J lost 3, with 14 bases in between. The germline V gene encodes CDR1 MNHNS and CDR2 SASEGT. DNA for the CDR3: TGTGCCAGCGGAATTACAGGGCCCAATCAGCCCCAGCATTTT. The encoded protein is CASGITGPNQPQHF.

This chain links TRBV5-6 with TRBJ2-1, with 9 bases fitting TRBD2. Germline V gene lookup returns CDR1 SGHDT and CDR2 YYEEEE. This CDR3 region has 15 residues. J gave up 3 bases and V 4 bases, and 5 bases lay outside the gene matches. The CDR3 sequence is CASSKSGGFYNEQFF. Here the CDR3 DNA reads TGTGCCAGCAGCAAAAGCGGGGGGTTCTACAATGAGCAGTTCTTC.

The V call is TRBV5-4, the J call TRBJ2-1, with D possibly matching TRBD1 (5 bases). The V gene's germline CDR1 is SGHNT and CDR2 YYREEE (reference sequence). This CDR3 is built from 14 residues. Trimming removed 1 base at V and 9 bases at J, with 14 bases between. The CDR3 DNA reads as TGTGCCAGCAGCTTGCCTAGGGGTAAGGGTGAGCAGTTCTTC. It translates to CASSLPRGKGEQFF.

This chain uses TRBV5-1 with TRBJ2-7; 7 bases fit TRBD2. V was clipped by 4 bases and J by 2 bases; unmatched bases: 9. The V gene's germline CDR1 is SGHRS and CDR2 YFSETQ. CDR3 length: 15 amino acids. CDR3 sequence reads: CASSPRGGGTYEQYF. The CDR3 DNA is TGCGCCAGCAGCCCCCGTGGGGGGGGTACCTACGAGCAGTACTTC.

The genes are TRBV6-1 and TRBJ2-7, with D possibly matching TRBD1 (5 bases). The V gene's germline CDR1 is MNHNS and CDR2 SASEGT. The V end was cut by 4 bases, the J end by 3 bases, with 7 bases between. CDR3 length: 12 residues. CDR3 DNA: TGTGCCAGCAGTGGACAGAGCTACGAGCAGTACTTC. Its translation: CASSGQSYEQYF.

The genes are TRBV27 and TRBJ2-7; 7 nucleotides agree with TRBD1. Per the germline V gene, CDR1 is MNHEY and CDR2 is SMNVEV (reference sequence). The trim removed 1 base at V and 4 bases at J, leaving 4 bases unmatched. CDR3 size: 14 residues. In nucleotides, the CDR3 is TGTGCCAGCAGTTTATTTCCAGGGGGATACGAGCAGTACTTC. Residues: CASSLFPGGYEQYF.

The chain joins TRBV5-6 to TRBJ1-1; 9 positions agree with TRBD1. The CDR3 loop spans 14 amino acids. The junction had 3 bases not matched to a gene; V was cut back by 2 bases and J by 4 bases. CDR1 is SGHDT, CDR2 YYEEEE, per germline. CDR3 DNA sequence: TGTGCCAGCAGCTTCGGGACAGGGTTCACTGAAGCTTTCTTT. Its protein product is CASSFGTGFTEAFF.

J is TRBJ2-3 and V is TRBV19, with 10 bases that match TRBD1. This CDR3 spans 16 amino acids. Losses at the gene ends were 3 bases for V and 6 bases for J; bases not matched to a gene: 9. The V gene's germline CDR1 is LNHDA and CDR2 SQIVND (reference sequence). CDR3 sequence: CASSIFGTGESDTQYF. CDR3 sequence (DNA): TGTGCCAGTAGTATTTTTGGGACAGGGGAGTCGGATACGCAGTATTTT.

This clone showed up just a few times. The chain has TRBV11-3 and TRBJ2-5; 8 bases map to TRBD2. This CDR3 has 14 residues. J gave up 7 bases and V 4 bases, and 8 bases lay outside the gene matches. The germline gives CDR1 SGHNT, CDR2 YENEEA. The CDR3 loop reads CASSSDRGGGTQYF. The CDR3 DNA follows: TGTGCCAGCAGCTCCGATCGGGGGGGCGGGACCCAGTACTTC.

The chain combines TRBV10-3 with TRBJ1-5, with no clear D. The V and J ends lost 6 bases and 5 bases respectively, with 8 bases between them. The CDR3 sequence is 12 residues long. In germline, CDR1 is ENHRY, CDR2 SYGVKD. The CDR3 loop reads CAISEGYQPQHF. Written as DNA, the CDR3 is TGTGCCATCAGCGAGGGCTATCAGCCCCAGCATTTT.

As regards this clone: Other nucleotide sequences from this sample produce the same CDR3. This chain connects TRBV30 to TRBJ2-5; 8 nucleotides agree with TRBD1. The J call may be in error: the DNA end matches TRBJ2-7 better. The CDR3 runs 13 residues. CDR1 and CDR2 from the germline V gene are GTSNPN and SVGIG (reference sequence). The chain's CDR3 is CAWIGQGSYEQYF. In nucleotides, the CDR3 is TGTGCCTGGATCGGACAGGGATCCTACGAGCAGTACTTC.

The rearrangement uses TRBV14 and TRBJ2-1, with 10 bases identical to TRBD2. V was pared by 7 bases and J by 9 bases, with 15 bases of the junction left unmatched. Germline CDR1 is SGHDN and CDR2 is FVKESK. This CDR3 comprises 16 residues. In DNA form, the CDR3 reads TGTGCCAGCAACCTTCTAGCGGGAGTCTCTATGGGTGAGCAGTTCTTC. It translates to CASNLLAGVSMGEQFF.

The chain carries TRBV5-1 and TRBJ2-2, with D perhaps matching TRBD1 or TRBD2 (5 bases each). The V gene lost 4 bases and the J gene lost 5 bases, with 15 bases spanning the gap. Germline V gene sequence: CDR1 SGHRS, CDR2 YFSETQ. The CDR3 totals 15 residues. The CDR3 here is CASSRTGRGTGELFF. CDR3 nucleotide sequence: TGCGCCAGCAGCCGTACGGGACGCGGGACCGGGGAGCTGTTTTTT.

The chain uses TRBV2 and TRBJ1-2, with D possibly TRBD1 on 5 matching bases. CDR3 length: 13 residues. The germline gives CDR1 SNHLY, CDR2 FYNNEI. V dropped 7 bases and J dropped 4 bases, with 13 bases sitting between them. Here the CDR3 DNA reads TGTGCCAGCACCGGTCAGGGTACCTATGGCTACACCTTC. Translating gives CASTGQGTYGYTF.

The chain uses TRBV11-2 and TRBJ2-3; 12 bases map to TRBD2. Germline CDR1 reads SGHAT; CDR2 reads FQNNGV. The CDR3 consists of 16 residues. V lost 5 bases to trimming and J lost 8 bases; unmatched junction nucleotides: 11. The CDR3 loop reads CASSAGLAGRIGTQYF. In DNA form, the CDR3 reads TGTGCCAGCAGCGCAGGACTAGCGGGGAGAATAGGTACGCAGTATTTT.

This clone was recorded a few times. This chain's CDR3 is CASIRDAAPYNEQFF. Here the CDR3 DNA reads TGTGCCAGTATCAGGGACGCCGCCCCTTACAATGAGCAGTTCTTC. The chain joins TRBV6-1 to TRBJ2-1; possibly TRBD1 or TRBD2 for D (5 bases each). The CDR3 length is 15 residues. Germline lookup yields CDR1 MNHNS and CDR2 SASEGT. Trimming stripped 9 bases from V and 4 bases from J, with 19 bases between.

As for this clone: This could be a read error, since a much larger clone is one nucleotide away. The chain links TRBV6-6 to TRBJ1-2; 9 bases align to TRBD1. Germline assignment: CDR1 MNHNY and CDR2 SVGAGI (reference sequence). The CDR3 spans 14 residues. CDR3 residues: CASSPGTGNSGYTF. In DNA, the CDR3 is TGTGCCAGCAGTCCCGGGACAGGGAACTCTGGCTACACCTTC.

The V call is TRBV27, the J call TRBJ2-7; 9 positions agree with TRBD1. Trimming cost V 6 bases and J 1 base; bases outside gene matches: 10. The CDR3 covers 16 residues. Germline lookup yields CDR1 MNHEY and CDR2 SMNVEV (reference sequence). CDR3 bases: TGTGCCAGCAGACTTACCGGGACAGGGAATTCCTACGAGCAGTACTTC. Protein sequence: CASRLTGTGNSYEQYF.

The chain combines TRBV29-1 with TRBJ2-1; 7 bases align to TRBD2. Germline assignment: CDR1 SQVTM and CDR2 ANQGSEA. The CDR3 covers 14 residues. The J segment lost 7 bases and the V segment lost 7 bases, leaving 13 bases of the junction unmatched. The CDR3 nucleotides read TGCAGCGCTGAGGGAGGGGCGTTCTGGAATGAGCAGTTCTTC. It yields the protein CSAEGGAFWNEQFF.

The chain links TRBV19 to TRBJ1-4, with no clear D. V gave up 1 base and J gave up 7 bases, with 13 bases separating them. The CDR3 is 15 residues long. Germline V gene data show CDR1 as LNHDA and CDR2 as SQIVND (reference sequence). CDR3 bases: TGTGCCAGTAGTATAGTAGGCGGTTATCCTGAAAAACTGTTTTTT. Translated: CASSIVGGYPEKLFF.

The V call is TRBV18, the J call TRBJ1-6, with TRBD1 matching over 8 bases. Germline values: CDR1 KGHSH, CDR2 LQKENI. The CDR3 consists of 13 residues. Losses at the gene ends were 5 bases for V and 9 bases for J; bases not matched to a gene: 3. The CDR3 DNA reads TGTGCCAGCTCATGGGACAGGAGTTCACCCCTCCACTTT. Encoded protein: CASSWDRSSPLHF. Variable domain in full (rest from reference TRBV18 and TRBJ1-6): NAGVMQNPRHLVRRRGQEARLRCSPMKGHSHVYWYRQLPEEGLKFMVYLQKENIIDESGMPKERFSAEFPKEGPSILRIQQVVRGDSAAYFCASSWDRSSPLHFGNGTRLTVT.

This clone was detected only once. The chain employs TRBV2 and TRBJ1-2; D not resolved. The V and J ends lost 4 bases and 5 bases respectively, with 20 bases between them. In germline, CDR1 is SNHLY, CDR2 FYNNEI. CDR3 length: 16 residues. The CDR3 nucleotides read TGTGCCAGCAGTGGCGGGCGGGCTCGAAACTTTTATGGCTACACCTTC. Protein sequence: CASSGGRARNFYGYTF.

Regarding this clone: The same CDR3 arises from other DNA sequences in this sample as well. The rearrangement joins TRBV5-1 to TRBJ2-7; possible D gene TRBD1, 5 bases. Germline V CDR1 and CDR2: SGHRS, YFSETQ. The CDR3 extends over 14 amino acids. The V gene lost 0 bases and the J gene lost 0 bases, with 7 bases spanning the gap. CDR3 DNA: TGCGCCAGCAGCTTGGTCCAGGGCTCCTACGAGCAGTACTTC. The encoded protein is CASSLVQGSYEQYF.

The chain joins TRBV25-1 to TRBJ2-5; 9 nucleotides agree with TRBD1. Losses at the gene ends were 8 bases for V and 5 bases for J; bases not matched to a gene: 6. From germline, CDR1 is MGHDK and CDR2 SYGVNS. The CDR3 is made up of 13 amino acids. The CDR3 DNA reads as TGTGCCAGCGCATTACAGGGGGCCGAGACCCAGTACTTC. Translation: CASALQGAETQYF. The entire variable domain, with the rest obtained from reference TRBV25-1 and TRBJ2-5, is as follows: EADIYQTPRYLVIGTGKKITLECSQTMGHDKMYWYQQDPGMELHLIHYSYGVNSTEKGDLSSESTVSRIRTEHFPLTLESARPSHTSQYLCASALQGAETQYFGPGTRLLVL.